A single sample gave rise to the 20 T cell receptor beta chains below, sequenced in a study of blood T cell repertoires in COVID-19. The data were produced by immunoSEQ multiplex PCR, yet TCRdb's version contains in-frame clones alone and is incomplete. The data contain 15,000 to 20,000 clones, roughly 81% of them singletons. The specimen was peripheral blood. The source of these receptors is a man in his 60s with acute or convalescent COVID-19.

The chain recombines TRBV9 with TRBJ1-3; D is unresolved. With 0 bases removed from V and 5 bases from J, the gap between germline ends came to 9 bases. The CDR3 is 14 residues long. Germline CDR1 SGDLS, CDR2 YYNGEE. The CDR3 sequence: CASSVDTPRNTIYF. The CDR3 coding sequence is TGTGCCAGCAGCGTAGACACCCCAAGAAACACCATATATTTT.

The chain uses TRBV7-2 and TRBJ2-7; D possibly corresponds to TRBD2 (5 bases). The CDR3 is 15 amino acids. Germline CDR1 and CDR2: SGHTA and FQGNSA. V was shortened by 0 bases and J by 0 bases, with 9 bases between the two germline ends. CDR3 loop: CASSLAPGSSYEQYF. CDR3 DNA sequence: TGTGCCAGCAGCTTAGCGCCGGGGAGCTCCTACGAGCAGTACTTC.

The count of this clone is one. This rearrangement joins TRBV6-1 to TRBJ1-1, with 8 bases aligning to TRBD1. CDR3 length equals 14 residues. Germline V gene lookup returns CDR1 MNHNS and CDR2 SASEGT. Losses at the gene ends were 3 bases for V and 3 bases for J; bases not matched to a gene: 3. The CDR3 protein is CASSENRGYTEAFF. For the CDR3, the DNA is TGTGCCAGCAGTGAGAACAGGGGGTACACTGAAGCTTTCTTT.

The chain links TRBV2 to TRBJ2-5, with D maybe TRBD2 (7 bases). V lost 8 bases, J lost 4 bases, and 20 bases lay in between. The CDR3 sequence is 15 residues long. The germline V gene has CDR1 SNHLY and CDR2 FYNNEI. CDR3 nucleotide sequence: TGTGCCAGCGGTAGGGAGGGGGGGAGAGGAGAGACCCAGTACTTC. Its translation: CASGREGGRGETQYF. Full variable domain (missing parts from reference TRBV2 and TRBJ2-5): EPEVTQTPSHQVTQMGQEVILRCVPISNHLYFYWYRQILGQKVEFLVSFYNNEISEKSEIFDDQFSVERPDGSNFTLKIRSTKLEDSAMYFCASGREGGRGETQYFGPGTRLLVL.

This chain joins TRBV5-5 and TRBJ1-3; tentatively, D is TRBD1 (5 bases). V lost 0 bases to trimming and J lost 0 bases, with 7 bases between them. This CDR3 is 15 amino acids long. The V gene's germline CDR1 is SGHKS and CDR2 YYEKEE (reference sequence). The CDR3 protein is CASSLGRGSGNTIYF. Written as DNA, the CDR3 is TGTGCCAGCAGCTTGGGGAGGGGCTCTGGAAACACCATATATTTT.

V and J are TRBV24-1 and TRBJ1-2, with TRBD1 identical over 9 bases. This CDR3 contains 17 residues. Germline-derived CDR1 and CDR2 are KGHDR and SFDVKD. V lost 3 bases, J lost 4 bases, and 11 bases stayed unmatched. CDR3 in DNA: TGTGCCACCAGTGATCCCATTTCCGGGACAGGGCTCTATGGCTACACCTTC. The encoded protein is CATSDPISGTGLYGYTF.

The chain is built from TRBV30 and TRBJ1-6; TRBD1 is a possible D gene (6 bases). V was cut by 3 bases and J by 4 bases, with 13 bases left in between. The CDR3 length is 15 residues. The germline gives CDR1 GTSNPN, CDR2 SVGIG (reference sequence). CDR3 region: CAWSSGTPYNSPLHF. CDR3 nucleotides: TGTGCCTGGAGCTCCGGGACACCTTATAATTCACCCCTCCACTTT.

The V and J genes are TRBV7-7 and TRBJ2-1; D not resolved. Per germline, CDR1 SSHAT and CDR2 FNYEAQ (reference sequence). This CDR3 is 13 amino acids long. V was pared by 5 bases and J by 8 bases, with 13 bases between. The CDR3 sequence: CASSPALGDEQFF. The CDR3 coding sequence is TGTGCCAGCAGCCCCGCATTGGGCGATGAGCAGTTCTTC. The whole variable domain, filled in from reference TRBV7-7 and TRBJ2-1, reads GAGVSQSPRYKVTKRGQDVTLRCDPISSHATLYWYQQALGQGPEFLTYFNYEAQPDKSGLPSDRFSAERPEGSISTLTIQRTEQRDSAMYRCASSPALGDEQFFGPGTRLTVL.

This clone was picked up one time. The DNA of the CDR3 is TGTGCCAGCATCGGGACAGGTCGCAATCAGCCCCAGCATTTT. Protein sequence: CASIGTGRNQPQHF. The chain combines TRBV6-5 with TRBJ1-5, with 8 bases fitting TRBD1. The CDR3 length is 14 residues. The V gene's germline CDR1 is MNHEY and CDR2 SVGAGI. Germline trimming cut 7 bases from V and 2 bases from J; bases unmatched to any gene: 4.

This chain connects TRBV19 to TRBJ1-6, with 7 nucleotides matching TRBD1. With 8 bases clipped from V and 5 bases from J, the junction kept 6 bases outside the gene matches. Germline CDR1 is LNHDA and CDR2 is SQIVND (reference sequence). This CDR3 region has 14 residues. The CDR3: CASRSGTDNSPLHF. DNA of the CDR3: TGTGCCAGTCGCTCCGGGACAGATAATTCACCCCTCCACTTT. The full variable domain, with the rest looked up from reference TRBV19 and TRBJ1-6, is DGGITQSPKYLFRKEGQNVTLSCEQNLNHDAMYWYRQDPGQGLRLIYYSQIVNDFQKGDIAEGYSVSREKKESFPLTVTSAQKNPTAFYLCASRSGTDNSPLHFGNGTRLTVT.

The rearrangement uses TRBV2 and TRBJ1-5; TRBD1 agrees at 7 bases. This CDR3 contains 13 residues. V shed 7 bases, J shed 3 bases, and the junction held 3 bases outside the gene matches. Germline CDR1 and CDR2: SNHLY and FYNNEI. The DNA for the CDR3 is TGTGCCAGCATGGGACAGTACAATCAGCCCCAGCATTTT. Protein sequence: CASMGQYNQPQHF.

This CDR3 reads CASSEGLSYEQYF. The CDR3 DNA reads as TGTGCCAGTAGTGAGGGACTCTCCTACGAGCAGTACTTC. The V call is TRBV19, the J call TRBJ2-7, with D possibly matching TRBD2 (6 bases). The germline gives CDR1 LNHDA, CDR2 SQIVND (reference sequence). CDR3 size: 13 residues. The ends were cut back, 5 bases at V and 0 bases at J, with 8 bases in the middle. Variable domain in full (rest from reference TRBV19 and TRBJ2-7): DGGITQSPKYLFRKEGQNVTLSCEQNLNHDAMYWYRQDPGQGLRLIYYSQIVNDFQKGDIAEGYSVSREKKESFPLTVTSAQKNPTAFYLCASSEGLSYEQYFGPGTRLTVT.

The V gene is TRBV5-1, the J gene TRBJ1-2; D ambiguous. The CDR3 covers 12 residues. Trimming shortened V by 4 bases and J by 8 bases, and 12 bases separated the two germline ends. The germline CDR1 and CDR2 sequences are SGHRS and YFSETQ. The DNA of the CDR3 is TGCGCCAGCAGCCCGGGTAGTGCCGGCTACACCTTC. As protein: CASSPGSAGYTF.

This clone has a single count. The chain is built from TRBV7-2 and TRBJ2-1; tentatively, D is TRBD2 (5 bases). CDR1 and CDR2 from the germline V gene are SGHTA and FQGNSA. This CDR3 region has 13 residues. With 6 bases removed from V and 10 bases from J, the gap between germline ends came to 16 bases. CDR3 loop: CASRTGSGKEQFF. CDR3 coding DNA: TGTGCCAGCAGGACGGGGAGCGGCAAGGAGCAGTTCTTC.

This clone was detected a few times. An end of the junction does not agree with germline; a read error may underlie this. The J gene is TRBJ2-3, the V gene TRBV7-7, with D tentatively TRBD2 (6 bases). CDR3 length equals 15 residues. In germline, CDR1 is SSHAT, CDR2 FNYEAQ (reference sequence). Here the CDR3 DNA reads TGTGCTAGCAGCCCGGGACTTCCTACCCAAGATACGCAGTATTTT. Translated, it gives CASSPGLPTQDTQYF.

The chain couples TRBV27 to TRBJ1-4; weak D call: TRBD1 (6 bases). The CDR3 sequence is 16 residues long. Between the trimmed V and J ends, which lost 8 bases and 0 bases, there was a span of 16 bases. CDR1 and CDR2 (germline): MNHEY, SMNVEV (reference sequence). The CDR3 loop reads CASAQGVLATNEKLFF. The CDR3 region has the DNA TGTGCCAGCGCACAGGGAGTCCTAGCAACTAATGAAAAACTGTTTTTT.

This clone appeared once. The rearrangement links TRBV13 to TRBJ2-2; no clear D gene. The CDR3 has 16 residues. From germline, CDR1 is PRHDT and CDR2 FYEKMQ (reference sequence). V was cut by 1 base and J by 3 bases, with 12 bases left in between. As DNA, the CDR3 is TGTGCCAGCAGCTTAGTAAGAGGCCGAGACACCGGGGAGCTGTTTTTT. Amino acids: CASSLVRGRDTGELFF.

The DNA of the CDR3 is TGTGCCTGGAGTGTACAGGGGGAACAGCCCCAGCATTTT. Translation: CAWSVQGEQPQHF. The chain couples TRBV30 to TRBJ1-5; 8 nucleotides agree with TRBD1. With V trimmed by 0 bases and J by 7 bases, 2 bases remained unmatched. Germline values: CDR1 GTSNPN, CDR2 SVGIG (reference sequence). The CDR3 covers 13 residues.

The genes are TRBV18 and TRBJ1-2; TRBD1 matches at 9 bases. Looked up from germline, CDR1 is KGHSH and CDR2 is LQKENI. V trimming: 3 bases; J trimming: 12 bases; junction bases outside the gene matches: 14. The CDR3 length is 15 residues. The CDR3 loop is CASSPMRTGDFRNTF. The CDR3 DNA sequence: TGTGCCAGCTCACCTATGAGGACAGGGGACTTTAGAAACACCTTC. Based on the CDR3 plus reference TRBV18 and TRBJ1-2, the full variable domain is NAGVMQNPRHLVRRRGQEARLRCSPMKGHSHVYWYRQLPEEGLKFMVYLQKENIIDESGMPKERFSAEFPKEGPSILRIQQVVRGDSAAYFCASSPMRTGDFRNTFGSGTRLTVV.

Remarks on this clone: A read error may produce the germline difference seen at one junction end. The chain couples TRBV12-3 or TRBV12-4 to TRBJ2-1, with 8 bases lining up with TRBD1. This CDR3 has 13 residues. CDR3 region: CASSLNIRTGSLF. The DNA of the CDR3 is TGTGCCAGCAGTTTAAACATTAGGACAGGGTCGCTCTTC.